This T cell receptor beta chain was profiled in a study of T cells after posttransplantation cyclophosphamide. Study-wide results and caveats: Later post-transplant blood repertoires were often dominated by donor CD8+ memory clones.

Germline-derived CDR1 and CDR2 are SEHNR and FQNEAQ (reference sequence). The V end was cut by 0 bases, the J end by 7 bases, with 13 bases between. The CDR3 covers 14 residues. Assay: immunoSEQ multiplex PCR; the TCRdb copy retains only in-frame clones and omits some. The sample offers around 12,000 clones and no singletons, the top ten holding roughly 27%. Concerning this clone itself: Its antigen is undetermined.

Cyclophosphamide on days +3 and +4 followed busulfan-fludarabine conditioning and a marrow graft. Sequenced material: PBMCs, taken after allogeneic stem cell transplant with posttransplant cyclophosphamide. This clonotype was sampled from a female patient in her 40s who received an allogeneic stem cell transplant from an unrelated donor, was CMV-positive, and had acute GVHD only. A subset of T cells may come from the graft donor. This sequence joins TRBV7-9 and TRBJ2-7; D not certain. CDR3 bases: TGTGCCAGCAGCTTAGCGCCATCGGGTCGGGAGCAGTACGTC. Its translation: CASSLAPSGREQYV.